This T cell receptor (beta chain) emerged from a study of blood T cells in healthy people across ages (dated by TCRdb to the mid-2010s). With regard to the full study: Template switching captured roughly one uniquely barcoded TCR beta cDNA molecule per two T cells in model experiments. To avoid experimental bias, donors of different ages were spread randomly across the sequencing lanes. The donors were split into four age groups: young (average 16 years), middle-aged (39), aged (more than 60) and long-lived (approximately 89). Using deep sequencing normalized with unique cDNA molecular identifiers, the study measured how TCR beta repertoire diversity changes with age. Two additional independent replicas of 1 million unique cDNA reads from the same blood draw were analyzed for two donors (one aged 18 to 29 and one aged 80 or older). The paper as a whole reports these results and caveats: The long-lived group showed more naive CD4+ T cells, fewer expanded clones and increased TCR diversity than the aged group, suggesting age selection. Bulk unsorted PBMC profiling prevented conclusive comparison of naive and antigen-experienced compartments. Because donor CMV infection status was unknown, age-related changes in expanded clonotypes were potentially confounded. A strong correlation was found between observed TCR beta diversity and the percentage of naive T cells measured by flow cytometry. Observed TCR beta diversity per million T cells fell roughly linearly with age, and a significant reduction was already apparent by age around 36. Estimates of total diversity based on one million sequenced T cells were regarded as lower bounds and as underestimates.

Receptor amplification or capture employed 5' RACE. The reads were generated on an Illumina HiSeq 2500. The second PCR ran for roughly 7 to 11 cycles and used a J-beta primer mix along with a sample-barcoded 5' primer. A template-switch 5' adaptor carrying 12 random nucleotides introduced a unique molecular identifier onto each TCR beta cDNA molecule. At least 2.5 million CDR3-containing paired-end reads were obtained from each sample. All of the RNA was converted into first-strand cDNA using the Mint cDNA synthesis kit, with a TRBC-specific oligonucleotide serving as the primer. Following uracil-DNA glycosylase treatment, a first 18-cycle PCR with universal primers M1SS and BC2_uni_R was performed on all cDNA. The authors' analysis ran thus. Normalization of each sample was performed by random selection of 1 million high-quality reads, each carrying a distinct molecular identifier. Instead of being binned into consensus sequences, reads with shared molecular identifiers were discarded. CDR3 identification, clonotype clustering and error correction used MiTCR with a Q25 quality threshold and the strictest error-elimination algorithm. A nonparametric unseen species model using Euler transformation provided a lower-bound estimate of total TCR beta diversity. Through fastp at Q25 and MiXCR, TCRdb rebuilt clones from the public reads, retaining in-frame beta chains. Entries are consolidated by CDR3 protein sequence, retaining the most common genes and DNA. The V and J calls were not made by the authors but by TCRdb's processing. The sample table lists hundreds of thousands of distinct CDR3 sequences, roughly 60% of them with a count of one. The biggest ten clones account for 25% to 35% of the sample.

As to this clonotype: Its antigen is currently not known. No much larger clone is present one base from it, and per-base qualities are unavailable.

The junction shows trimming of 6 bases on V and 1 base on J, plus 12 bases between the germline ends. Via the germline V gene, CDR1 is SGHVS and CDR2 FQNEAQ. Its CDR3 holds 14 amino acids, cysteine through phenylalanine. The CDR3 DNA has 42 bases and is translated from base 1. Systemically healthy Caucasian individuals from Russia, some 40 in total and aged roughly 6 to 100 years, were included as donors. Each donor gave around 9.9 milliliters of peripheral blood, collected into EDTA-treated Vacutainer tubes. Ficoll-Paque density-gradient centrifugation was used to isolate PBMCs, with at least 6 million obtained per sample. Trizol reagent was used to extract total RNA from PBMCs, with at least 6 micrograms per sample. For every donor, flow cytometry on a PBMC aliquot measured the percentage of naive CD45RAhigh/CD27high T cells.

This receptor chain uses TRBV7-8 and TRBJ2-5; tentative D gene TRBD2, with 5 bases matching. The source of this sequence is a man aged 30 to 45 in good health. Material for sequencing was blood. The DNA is TGTGCCAGCAGTTCCCGACGGGGCCAAGAGACCCAGTACTTC. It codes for CASSSRRGQETQYF.